Below are 24 T cell receptor beta chains sequenced from a single sample in a study of T cell responses to AZD1222 COVID-19 vaccine. Clones were sequenced by immunoSEQ multiplex PCR, and TCRdb holds only the in-frame ones, with some missing. Found here are 120,000 or so clones, less than 95% of them singletons; the top ten hold approximately 5.9%. Here the sequenced sample was peripheral blood, taken on day 0 of AZD1222 vaccination. These receptor sequences come from an adult in good health.

The rearrangement links TRBV5-6 to TRBJ1-6; 7 bases are shared with TRBD1. V lost 4 bases, J lost 9 bases, and 13 bases stayed unmatched. The CDR3 length is 16 residues. The germline CDR1 and CDR2 sequences are SGHDT and YYEEEE. The CDR3 DNA is TGTGCCAGCAGCCCGACCCCCGACAGGGCTCGTTCACCCCTCCACTTT. Amino acid sequence: CASSPTPDRARSPLHF.

The chain combines TRBV20-1 with TRBJ1-1; D unclear. Germline V gene sequence: CDR1 DFQATT, CDR2 SNEGSKA (reference sequence). V lost 4 bases and J lost 2, with 5 bases in between. The CDR3 loop spans 11 amino acids. CDR3 residues: CSATGNTEAFF. CDR3 DNA sequence: TGCAGTGCTACGGGAAACACTGAAGCTTTCTTT.

The genes are TRBV5-1 and TRBJ2-3, with a weak D call TRBD1 (5 bases). The germline gives CDR1 SGHRS, CDR2 YFSETQ. Trimming removed 3 bases at V and 5 bases at J, with 13 bases between. The CDR3 covers 14 residues. Here the CDR3 reads CASSSGGARDTQYF. CDR3 nucleotide sequence: TGCGCCAGCAGCTCCGGTGGGGCCCGAGATACGCAGTATTTT.

The chain carries TRBV10-2 and TRBJ2-5, with D unresolved. The V end was cut by 0 bases, the J end by 2 bases, with 7 bases between. CDR3 length equals 14 residues. Germline assignment: CDR1 WSHSY and CDR2 SAAADI. The CDR3 sequence: CASSESLAQETQYF. In nucleotides, the CDR3 is TGCGCCAGCAGTGAGTCGCTGGCTCAAGAGACCCAGTACTTC.

This sequence joins TRBV28 and TRBJ1-2; D might be TRBD1 (5 bases). Germline assignment: CDR1 MDHEN and CDR2 SYDVKM. Trimming pared 6 bases from V and 3 bases from J, leaving 23 bases between. This CDR3 region has 17 residues. Written as DNA, the CDR3 is TGTGCCAGCAGCACATTTCTACCGCAGGGAGGTGACTATGGCTACACCTTC. Translating it yields CASSTFLPQGGDYGYTF.

Remarks on this clone: The junction differs from germline at one of its ends, possibly a read error. This chain connects TRBV7-7 to TRBJ1-1; tentative D call: TRBD1 (5 bases). Germline lookup yields CDR1 SSHAT and CDR2 FNYEAQ (reference sequence). The CDR3 is made up of 15 amino acids. The CDR3 DNA reads as TGTGCTAGCAGCTCCCCCGACAGCATAAACACTGAAGCTTTCTTT. Translation: CASSSPDSINTEAFF.

This chain uses TRBV12-3 or TRBV12-4 with TRBJ1-1; no definite D call. V was pared by 6 bases and J by 2 bases, with 10 bases between. This CDR3 has 13 amino acids. The chain's CDR3 is CASRVHGNTEAFF. For the CDR3, the DNA is TGTGCCAGCAGGGTACACGGAAACACTGAAGCTTTCTTT.

V gene TRBV18 combines with J gene TRBJ2-3; D call uncertain. This CDR3 has 16 residues. Trimming removed 3 bases from V and 0 bases from J, with 13 bases in between. The germline CDR1 and CDR2 sequences are KGHSH and LQKENI. CDR3 DNA: TGTGCCAGCTCACCCCCCAGTGTGCTGAGCACAGATACGCAGTATTTT. It codes for CASSPPSVLSTDTQYF.

This chain connects TRBV30 to TRBJ1-4; D is unclear. This CDR3 has 16 residues. Deletions cut 5 bases from V and 3 bases from J, with 19 bases between. CDR1 GTSNPN and CDR2 SVGIG come from the germline V gene (reference sequence). The CDR3 protein is CAWGDFPRPSNEKLFF. CDR3 DNA: TGTGCCTGGGGAGACTTTCCCAGGCCTTCTAATGAAAAACTGTTTTTT.

The chain uses TRBV12-1 and TRBJ1-5. TRBV12-1 is noted as a pseudogene. This CDR3 region has 15 residues. The CDR3 sequence is CASSFARLSNQPQHF. The CDR3 DNA follows: TGTGCCAGCAGCTTTGCGAGACTAAGCAATCAGCCCCAGCATTTT.

The chain couples TRBV5-6 to TRBJ1-5; no definite D call. Germline V CDR1 and CDR2: SGHDT, YYEEEE. The CDR3 covers 12 residues. Trimming shortened V by 5 bases and J by 2 bases, and 5 bases separated the two germline ends. CDR3 sequence: CASRQGNQPQHF. For the CDR3, the DNA is TGTGCCAGCAGGCAAGGCAATCAGCCCCAGCATTTT. The full variable domain, rest sourced from reference TRBV5-6 and TRBJ1-5, is DAGVTQSPTHLIKTRGQQVTLRCSPKSGHDTVSWYQQALGQGPQFIFQYYEEEERQRGNFPDRFSGHQFPNYSSELNVNALLLGDSALYLCASRQGNQPQHFGDGTRLSIL.

The chain couples TRBV18 to TRBJ1-4; TRBD1 matches 8 bases. V was pared by 3 bases and J by 7 bases, with 4 bases of the junction left unmatched. Germline lookup yields CDR1 KGHSH and CDR2 LQKENI. The CDR3 length is 14 residues. As DNA, the CDR3 is TGTGCCAGCTCACCTGGACAGGGTGGTGAAAAACTGTTTTTT. Amino acids: CASSPGQGGEKLFF. The whole variable domain, filled in from reference TRBV18 and TRBJ1-4, reads NAGVMQNPRHLVRRRGQEARLRCSPMKGHSHVYWYRQLPEEGLKFMVYLQKENIIDESGMPKERFSAEFPKEGPSILRIQQVVRGDSAAYFCASSPGQGGEKLFFGSGTQLSVL.

The chain combines TRBV5-1 with TRBJ1-1; no clear D gene. The V end was cut by 2 bases, the J end by 7 bases, with 12 bases between. The CDR3 has 13 amino acids. Looked up from germline, CDR1 is SGHRS and CDR2 is YFSETQ. CDR3 bases: TGCGCCAGCAGCTTTTCACCCGAGGGTGAAGCTTTCTTT. Translation gives CASSFSPEGEAFF.

The chain joins TRBV4-1 to TRBJ1-3; perhaps TRBD1 as D (5 bases). Germline-derived CDR1 and CDR2 are MGHRA and YSYEKL. V lost 1 base to trimming and J lost 0 bases, with 10 bases between them. The CDR3 is 16 amino acids. CDR3 DNA: TGCGCCAGCAGCCAAGGGGGGAGATTCTCTGGAAACACCATATATTTT. It specifies CASSQGGRFSGNTIYF.

The chain uses TRBV27 and TRBJ2-2; perhaps TRBD2 as D (6 bases). Between the trimmed V and J ends, which lost 0 bases and 6 bases, there was a span of 23 bases. The CDR3 is made up of 19 amino acids. Per the germline V gene, CDR1 is MNHEY and CDR2 is SMNVEV (reference sequence). The DNA for the CDR3 is TGTGCCAGCAGTTTATCGTTTCCGGGGGTGAGGAATAAGGCCGGGGAGCTGTTTTTT. Residues: CASSLSFPGVRNKAGELFF.

This chain uses TRBV19 with TRBJ2-7; D is perhaps TRBD1 (6 bases). The CDR3 is 14 amino acids. Trimming took off 5 bases at V and 3 bases at J, with 14 bases between the two ends. Per the germline V gene, CDR1 is LNHDA and CDR2 is SQIVND (reference sequence). The CDR3 spells CASSWDTQSYEQYF. CDR3 bases: TGTGCCAGTAGTTGGGACACTCAAAGCTACGAGCAGTACTTC.

This clone was detected once. The gene calls are TRBV6-5 and TRBJ1-5; D call uncertain. Trimming stripped 0 bases from V and 5 bases from J, with 8 bases between. The germline CDR1 and CDR2 sequences are MNHEY and SVGAGI. This CDR3 is built from 14 residues. CDR3 bases: TGTGCCAGCAGTTACTCGTCCAGTCATCAGCCCCAGCATTTT. It specifies CASSYSSSHQPQHF.

This rearrangement joins TRBV28 to TRBJ2-4; no clear D. This CDR3 spans 14 amino acids. Germline loops: CDR1 MDHEN, CDR2 SYDVKM. V lost 7 bases to trimming and J lost 0 bases, with 10 bases between them. DNA of the CDR3: TGTGCCAGCATTCAGCCGGGAGCCAAAAACATTCAGTACTTC. It codes for CASIQPGAKNIQYF.

The rearrangement uses TRBV6-5 and TRBJ1-6; D is perhaps TRBD1 (6 bases). Germline loops: CDR1 MNHEY, CDR2 SVGAGI. V was pared by 2 bases and J by 8 bases, with 10 bases between. The CDR3 loop spans 14 amino acids. CDR3 sequence reads: CASSYLQGHSPLHF. CDR3 coding DNA: TGTGCCAGCAGTTACCTACAGGGACATTCACCCCTCCACTTT.

This chain's CDR3 is CASSDPGKGSPLHF. The DNA for the CDR3 is TGTGCCAGCAGTGATCCAGGGAAGGGTTCACCCCTCCACTTT. The chain uses TRBV2 and TRBJ1-6, with D possibly TRBD1 on 5 matching bases. CDR1 is SNHLY, CDR2 FYNNEI, per germline. The CDR3 runs to 14 residues. V dropped 3 bases and J dropped 9 bases, with 12 bases sitting between them. The full variable domain, in which reference TRBV2 and TRBJ1-6 provide the parts outside the CDR3, is EPEVTQTPSHQVTQMGQEVILRCVPISNHLYFYWYRQILGQKVEFLVSFYNNEISEKSEIFDDQFSVERPDGSNFTLKIRSTKLEDSAMYFCASSDPGKGSPLHFGNGTRLTVT.

This chain connects TRBV6-1 to TRBJ1-5; TRBD1 aligns across 7 bases. V lost 2 bases and J lost 1; bases outside the gene matches: 2. The V gene's germline CDR1 is MNHNS and CDR2 SASEGT. CDR3 length: 15 amino acids. The CDR3 spells CASSEQGQSNQPQHF. The CDR3 region has the DNA TGTGCCAGCAGTGAACAGGGACAGAGCAATCAGCCCCAGCATTTT.

The gene calls are TRBV7-9 and TRBJ2-7, with D possibly being TRBD1 (5 bases). Germline V gives CDR1 SEHNR, CDR2 FQNEAQ (reference sequence). The CDR3 is made up of 14 amino acids. The V gene lost 2 bases and the J gene lost 0 bases, with 8 bases spanning the gap. The CDR3 nucleotides are TGTGCCAGCAGCTTACAGGGTAACTCCTACGAGCAGTACTTC. Encoded protein: CASSLQGNSYEQYF.

The chain carries TRBV30 and TRBJ1-2; D might be TRBD1 (5 bases). The CDR3 contains 13 residues. Germline V gives CDR1 GTSNPN, CDR2 SVGIG (reference sequence). Trimming took off 3 bases at V and 4 bases at J, with 12 bases between the two ends. The CDR3 reads CAWRSGTPYGYTF. As DNA, the CDR3 is TGTGCCTGGAGATCCGGGACTCCCTATGGCTACACCTTC.

The chain has TRBV5-1 and TRBJ1-2, with no clear D. Trimming left V 0 bases short and J 8 bases short, with 11 bases between. The CDR3 consists of 13 residues. Germline CDR1 is SGHRS and CDR2 is YFSETQ. CDR3: CASSLGLSWGYTF. The CDR3 DNA reads as TGCGCCAGCAGCTTGGGGCTTTCTTGGGGCTACACCTTC.